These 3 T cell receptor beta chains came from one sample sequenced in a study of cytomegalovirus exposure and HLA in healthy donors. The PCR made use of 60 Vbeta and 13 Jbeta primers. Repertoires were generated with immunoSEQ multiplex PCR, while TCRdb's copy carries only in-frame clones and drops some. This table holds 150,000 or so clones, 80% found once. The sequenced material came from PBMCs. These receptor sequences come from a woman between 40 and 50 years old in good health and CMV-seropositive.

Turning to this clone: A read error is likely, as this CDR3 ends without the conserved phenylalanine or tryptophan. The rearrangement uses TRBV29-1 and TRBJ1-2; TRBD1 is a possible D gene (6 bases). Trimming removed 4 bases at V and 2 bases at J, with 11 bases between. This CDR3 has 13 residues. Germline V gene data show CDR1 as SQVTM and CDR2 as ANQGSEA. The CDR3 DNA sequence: TGCAGCGTTGCCGGGGGGCAAAACTATGGCTACACCCTC. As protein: CSVAGGQNYGYTL.

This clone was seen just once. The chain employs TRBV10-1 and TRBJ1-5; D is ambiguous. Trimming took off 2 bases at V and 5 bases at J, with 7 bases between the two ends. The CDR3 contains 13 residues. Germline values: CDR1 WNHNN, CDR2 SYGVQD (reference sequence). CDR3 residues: CASSENRYQPQHF. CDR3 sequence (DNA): TGCGCCAGCAGTGAGAACAGATATCAGCCCCAGCATTTT.

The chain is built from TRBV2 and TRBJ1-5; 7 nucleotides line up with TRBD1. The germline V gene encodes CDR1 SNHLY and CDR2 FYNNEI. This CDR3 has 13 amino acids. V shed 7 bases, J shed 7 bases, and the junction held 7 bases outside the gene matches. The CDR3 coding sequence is TGTGCCAGCACCCAGGGGGGCGGCCAGCCCCAGCATTTT. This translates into CASTQGGGQPQHF.